These T cell receptor beta chains were read from a single sample in a study of shared clonotypes between healthy human individuals. TCRdb keeps only in-frame clones here, not all; method: immunoSEQ multiplex PCR. The repertoire has fewer than 1.6 million clones, 97% to 99% of them found once; the top ten carry roughly 0.36%. Sequencing was carried out using naive CD4+ T cells sorted from blood. The source of these receptors is a man aged 25 to 40 in good health. Both conserved end residues are part of each CDR3. The D gene is left open where the match is weak. Not all rows give a size; the values are once, few, many and, for expanded clones, a class.

clone size	V gene	D gene	J gene	CDR3 protein	CDR3 DNA
NA	TRBV2	NA	TRBJ1-2	CASRVNYGYTF	TGTGCCAGCAGGGTTAACTATGGCTACACCTTC
NA	TRBV27	NA	TRBJ2-7	CASNRAGRGYEQYF	TGTGCCAGCAATCGAGCGGGCCGGGGCTACGAGCAGTACTTC
NA	TRBV6-1	TRBD1	TRBJ2-1	CASRDSGRNEQFF	TGTGCCAGCCGGGACAGTGGTAGGAATGAGCAGTTCTTC
NA	TRBV10-2	NA	TRBJ2-2	CASSEAGQPGELFF	TGCGCCAGCAGTGAGGCCGGACAGCCCGGGGAGCTGTTTTTT
NA	TRBV7-9	TRBD1	TRBJ1-5	CASSLGTGWPNQPQHF	TGTGCCAGCAGCCTAGGGACAGGGTGGCCAAATCAGCCCCAGCATTTT
NA	TRBV6-6	NA	TRBJ1-1	CASRDLVGEAFF	TGTGCCAGCAGAGACTTAGTTGGTGAAGCTTTCTTT
NA	TRBV30	NA	TRBJ2-7	CAWSANHEQYF	TGTGCCTGGAGTGCAAATCACGAGCAGTACTTC
NA	TRBV29-1	NA	TRBJ2-7	CSVVVSYEQYF	TGCAGCGTTGTAGTTTCCTACGAGCAGTACTTC
NA	TRBV28	NA	TRBJ1-5	CASSLYPGGGVTQHF	TGTGCCAGCAGTTTATACCCGGGGGGGGGCGTGACCCAGCATTTT
NA	TRBV9	TRBD1	TRBJ1-2	CASSPSTGVDYGYTF	TGTGCCAGCAGCCCTTCGACAGGGGTCGACTATGGCTACACCTTC
NA	TRBV19	NA	TRBJ2-7	CASSMTAGPYEQYF	TGTGCCAGTAGTATGACGGCAGGGCCCTACGAGCAGTACTTC
NA	TRBV28	NA	TRBJ1-2	CASRGPRGSYGYTF	TGTGCCAGCAGGGGCCCGAGGGGGAGCTATGGCTACACCTTC
NA	TRBV4-2	NA	TRBJ2-3	CASSQAFPGSDTDTQYF	TGTGCCAGCAGCCAAGCTTTTCCCGGGAGTGACACAGATACGCAGTATTTT
NA	TRBV27	TRBD2	TRBJ2-7	CASSPSGPYEQYF	TGTGCCAGCAGCCCTAGCGGCCCCTACGAGCAGTACTTC
NA	TRBV5-6	TRBD2	TRBJ2-2	CASSLRREVHGELFF	TGTGCCAGCAGCTTGCGACGGGAGGTTCACGGGGAGCTGTTTTTT
NA	TRBV5-1	TRBD2	TRBJ2-1	CASSLDPSGSYNEQFF	TGCGCCAGCAGCTTGGACCCTAGCGGCTCCTACAATGAGCAGTTCTTC
NA	TRBV29-1	NA	TRBJ1-3	CSAQAQGTGNTIYF	TGCAGCGCCCAAGCCCAGGGTACTGGAAACACCATATATTTT
NA	TRBV11-2	NA	TRBJ2-3	CASSLPTTDTQYF	TGTGCCAGCAGCCTACCCACGACAGATACGCAGTATTTT
NA	TRBV5-1	NA	TRBJ2-7	CASSLSSEQYF	TGCGCCAGCAGTCTCTCCTCCGAGCAGTACTTC
NA	TRBV19	NA	TRBJ2-3	CASSANRITDTQYF	TGTGCCAGTAGTGCCAACAGGATCACAGATACGCAGTATTTT
NA	TRBV7-6	TRBD2	TRBJ2-1	CASSLKAGGVNLDEQFF	TGTGCCAGCAGCTTAAAGGCGGGAGGGGTAAATTTGGATGAGCAGTTCTTC
once	TRBV6-5	TRBD1	TRBJ1-4	CASRLLTGVLFF	TGTGCCAGCAGGTTACTAACAGGGGTGCTGTTTTTT
NA	TRBV10-3	NA	TRBJ2-6	CAISESAGTGANVLTF	TGTGCCATCAGTGAGTCGGCGGGCACTGGGGCCAACGTCCTGACTTTC
NA	TRBV5-1	NA	TRBJ2-3	CASSPFTEADTQYF	TGCGCCAGCAGCCCGTTTACCGAGGCAGATACGCAGTATTTT
NA	TRBV19	NA	TRBJ2-1	CASSIKTPFGNNEQFF	TGTGCCAGTAGTATCAAGACCCCATTTGGGAACAATGAGCAGTTCTTC
NA	TRBV19	NA	TRBJ1-2	CAVWGTSNYGYTF	TGTGCCGTATGGGGGACTTCTAACTATGGCTACACCTTC
NA	TRBV14	NA	TRBJ2-7	CASSPSGTLSYEQYF	TGTGCCAGCAGCCCATCCGGGACACTCTCCTACGAGCAGTACTTC
few	TRBV7-2	TRBD1	TRBJ1-2	CASSLRQGTYGYTF	TGTGCCAGCAGCCTGAGACAGGGTACCTATGGCTACACCTTC
NA	TRBV11-2	NA	TRBJ2-2	CASSLDLGVGVGNTGELFF	TGTGCCAGCAGCTTAGATCTGGGAGTAGGGGTTGGTAACACCGGGGAGCTGTTTTTT
NA	TRBV2	TRBD2	TRBJ2-5	CASQPAREVETQYF	TGTGCCAGCCAACCTGCACGGGAGGTTGAGACCCAGTACTTC
NA	TRBV5-1	NA	TRBJ1-3	CASSLEPGDSGNTIYF	TGCGCCAGCAGCTTGGAGCCGGGGGACTCTGGAAACACCATATATTTT
NA	TRBV7-9	NA	TRBJ1-4	CASSPNEKLFF	TGTGCCAGCAGCCCGAACGAAAAACTGTTTTTT
NA	TRBV6-1	NA	TRBJ2-1	CASSEFRAREQFF	TGTGCCAGCAGTGAGTTCAGGGCAAGGGAGCAGTTCTTC
NA	TRBV9	NA	TRBJ2-2	CASSVDSFTGELFF	TGTGCCAGCAGCGTAGACAGTTTCACCGGGGAGCTGTTTTTT
NA	TRBV5-1	TRBD1	TRBJ2-1	CASSPGTGVYNEQFF	TGCGCCAGCAGCCCCGGGACAGGGGTCTACAATGAGCAGTTCTTC
NA	TRBV7-2	NA	TRBJ1-1	CASSPFSRGMNTEAFF	TGTGCCAGCAGCCCCTTCTCGCGGGGCATGAACACTGAAGCTTTCTTT
NA	TRBV29-1	NA	TRBJ1-1	CSAAGYTEAFF	TGCAGCGCCGCTGGCTACACTGAAGCTTTCTTT
NA	TRBV5-1	NA	TRBJ2-2	CASSSGEVTGELFF	TGCGCCAGCAGCTCGGGGGAGGTCACCGGGGAGCTGTTTTTT
once	TRBV7-2	TRBD1	TRBJ2-5	CASSFAQGGETQYF	TGTGCCAGCAGCTTCGCACAGGGGGGAGAGACCCAGTACTTC
NA	TRBV18	NA	TRBJ2-7	CASSPTALTSYEQYF	TGTGCCAGCTCCCCTACGGCCCTTACATCCTACGAGCAGTACTTC
once	TRBV23-1	NA	TRBJ1-4	CASSPKKMTGGDEKLFF	TGCGCCAGCAGTCCGAAGAAAATGACAGGAGGGGATGAAAAACTGTTTTTT
NA	TRBV7-8	NA	TRBJ1-5	CASSLVQEDQPQHF	TGTGCCAGCAGCTTAGTACAGGAGGATCAGCCCCAGCATTTT
NA	TRBV4-1	TRBD2	TRBJ2-1	CASGSGLNNEQFF	TGCGCCAGCGGTAGCGGGCTTAACAATGAGCAGTTCTTC
NA	TRBV7-6	TRBD2	TRBJ2-1	CASSSKTSGKPSYNEQFF	TGTGCCAGCAGCTCAAAGACTAGCGGGAAGCCATCCTACAATGAGCAGTTCTTC
NA	TRBV6-1	TRBD2	TRBJ2-7	CASSVGSGGYEQYF	TGTGCCAGCAGTGTGGGTAGCGGGGGCTACGAGCAGTACTTC
NA	TRBV2	NA	TRBJ2-1	CASIREDSYNEQFF	TGTGCCAGCATTAGGGAGGACTCCTACAATGAGCAGTTCTTC